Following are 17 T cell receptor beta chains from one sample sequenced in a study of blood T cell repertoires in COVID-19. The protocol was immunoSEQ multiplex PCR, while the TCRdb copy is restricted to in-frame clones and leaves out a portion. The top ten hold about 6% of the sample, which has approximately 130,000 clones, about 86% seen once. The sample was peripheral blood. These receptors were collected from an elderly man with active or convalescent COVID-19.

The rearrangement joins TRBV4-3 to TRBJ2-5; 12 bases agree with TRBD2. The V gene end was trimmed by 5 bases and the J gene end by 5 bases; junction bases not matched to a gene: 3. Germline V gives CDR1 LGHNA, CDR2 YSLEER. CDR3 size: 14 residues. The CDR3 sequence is CASSAGLAGETQYF. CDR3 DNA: TGCGCCAGCAGCGCGGGACTAGCGGGTGAGACCCAGTACTTC.

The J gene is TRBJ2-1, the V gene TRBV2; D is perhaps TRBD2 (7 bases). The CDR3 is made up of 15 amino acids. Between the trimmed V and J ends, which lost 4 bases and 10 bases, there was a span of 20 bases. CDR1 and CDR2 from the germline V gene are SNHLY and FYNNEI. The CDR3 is CASSVVGGGQLEQFF. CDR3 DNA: TGTGCCAGCAGTGTAGTTGGGGGGGGCCAACTAGAGCAGTTCTTC.

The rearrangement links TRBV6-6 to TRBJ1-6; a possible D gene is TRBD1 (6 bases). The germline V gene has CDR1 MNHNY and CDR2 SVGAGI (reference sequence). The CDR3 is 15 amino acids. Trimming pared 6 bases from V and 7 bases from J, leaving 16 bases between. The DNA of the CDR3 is TGTGCCAGCAGGGCCACGGGACAACCGAATTCACCCCTCCACTTT. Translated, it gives CASRATGQPNSPLHF.

In nucleotides, the CDR3 is TGTGCCAGTAGTATAGATTCAGGCTCCAGGGAGTACTTC. It translates to CASSIDSGSREYF. V is TRBV19 and J is TRBJ2-4; maybe TRBD1 (5 bases). The V gene lost 0 bases and the J gene lost 14 bases, with 14 bases spanning the gap. Germline CDR1 reads LNHDA; CDR2 reads SQIVND (reference sequence). This CDR3 spans 13 amino acids.

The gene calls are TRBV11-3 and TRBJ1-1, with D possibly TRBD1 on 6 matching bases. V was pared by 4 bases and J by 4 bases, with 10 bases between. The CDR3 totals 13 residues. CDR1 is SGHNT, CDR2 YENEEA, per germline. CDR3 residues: CASSSDRSTEAFF. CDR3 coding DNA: TGTGCCAGCAGCTCGGACAGATCCACTGAAGCTTTCTTT.

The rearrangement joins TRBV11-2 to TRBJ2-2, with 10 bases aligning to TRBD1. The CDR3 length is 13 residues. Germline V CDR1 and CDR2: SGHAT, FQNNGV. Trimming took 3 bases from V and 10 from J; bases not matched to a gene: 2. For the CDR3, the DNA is TGTGCCAGCAGCTTGACAGGGGGCGTGGAGCTGTTTTTT. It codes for CASSLTGGVELFF.

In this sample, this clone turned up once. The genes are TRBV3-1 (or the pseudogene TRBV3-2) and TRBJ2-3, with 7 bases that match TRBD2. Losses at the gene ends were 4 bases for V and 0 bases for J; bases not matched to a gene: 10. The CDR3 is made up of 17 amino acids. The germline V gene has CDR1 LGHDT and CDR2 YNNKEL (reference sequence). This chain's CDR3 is CASSRLLGSGSTDTQYF. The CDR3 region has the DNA TGTGCCAGCAGCCGTCTCTTGGGTAGCGGGAGCACAGATACGCAGTATTTT.

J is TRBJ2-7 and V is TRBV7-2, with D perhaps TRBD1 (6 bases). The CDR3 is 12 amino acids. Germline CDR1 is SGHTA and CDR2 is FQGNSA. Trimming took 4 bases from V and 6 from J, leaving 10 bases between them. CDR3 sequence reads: CASSSRTAEQYF. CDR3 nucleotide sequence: TGTGCCAGCAGCTCCCGGACAGCCGAGCAGTACTTC.

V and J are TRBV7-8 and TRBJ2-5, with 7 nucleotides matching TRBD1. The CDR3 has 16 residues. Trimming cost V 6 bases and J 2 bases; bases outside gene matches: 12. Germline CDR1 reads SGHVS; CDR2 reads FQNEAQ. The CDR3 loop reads CASSSTRAGGQETQYF. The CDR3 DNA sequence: TGTGCCAGCAGTTCCACCCGGGCAGGGGGTCAAGAGACCCAGTACTTC.

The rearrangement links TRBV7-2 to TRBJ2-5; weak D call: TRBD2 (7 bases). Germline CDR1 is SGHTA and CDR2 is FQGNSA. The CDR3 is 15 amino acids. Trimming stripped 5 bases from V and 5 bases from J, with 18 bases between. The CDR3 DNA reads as TGTGCCAGCAGCGAGGGGGAGGGAAGATGGGAGACCCAGTACTTC. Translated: CASSEGEGRWETQYF.

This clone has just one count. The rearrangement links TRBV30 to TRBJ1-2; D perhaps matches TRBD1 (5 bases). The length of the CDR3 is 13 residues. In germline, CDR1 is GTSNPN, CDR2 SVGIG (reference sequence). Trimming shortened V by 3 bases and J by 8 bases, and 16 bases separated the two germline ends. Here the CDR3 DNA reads TGTGCCTGGAGAAAGATGCAGGGCTTAGGCTACACCTTC. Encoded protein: CAWRKMQGLGYTF.

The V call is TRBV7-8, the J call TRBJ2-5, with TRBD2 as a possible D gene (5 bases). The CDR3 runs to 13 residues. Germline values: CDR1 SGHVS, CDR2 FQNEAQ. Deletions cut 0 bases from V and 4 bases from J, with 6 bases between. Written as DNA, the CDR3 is TGTGCCAGCAGCTTAGCGGGAGCAGAGACCCAGTACTTC. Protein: CASSLAGAETQYF. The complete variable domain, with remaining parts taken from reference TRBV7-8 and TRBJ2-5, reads GAGVSQSPRYKVAKRGQDVALRCDPISGHVSLFWYQQALGQGPEFLTYFQNEAQLDKSGLPSDRFFAERPEGSVSTLKIQRTQQEDSAVYLCASSLAGAETQYFGPGTRLLVL.

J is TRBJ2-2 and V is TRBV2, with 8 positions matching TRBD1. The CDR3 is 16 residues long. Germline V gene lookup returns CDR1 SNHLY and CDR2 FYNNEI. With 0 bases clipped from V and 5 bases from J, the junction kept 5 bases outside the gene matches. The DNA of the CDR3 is TGTGCCAGCAGTGAAGCGACAGGGGCAAAGACCGGGGAGCTGTTTTTT. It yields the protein CASSEATGAKTGELFF.

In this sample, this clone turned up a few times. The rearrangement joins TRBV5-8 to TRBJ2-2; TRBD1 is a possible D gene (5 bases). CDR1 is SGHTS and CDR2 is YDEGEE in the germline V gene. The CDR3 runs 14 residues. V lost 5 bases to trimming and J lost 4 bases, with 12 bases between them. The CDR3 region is CASRPAGFTGELFF. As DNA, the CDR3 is TGTGCCAGCAGGCCCGCAGGGTTCACCGGGGAGCTGTTTTTT.

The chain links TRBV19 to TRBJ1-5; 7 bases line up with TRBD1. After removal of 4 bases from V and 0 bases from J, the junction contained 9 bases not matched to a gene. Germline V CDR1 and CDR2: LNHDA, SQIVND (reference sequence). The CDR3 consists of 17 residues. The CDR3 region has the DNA TGTGCCAGTAGTAGGGCAGGGGGAGAGTTTAGCAATCAGCCCCAGCATTTT. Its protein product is CASSRAGGEFSNQPQHF.

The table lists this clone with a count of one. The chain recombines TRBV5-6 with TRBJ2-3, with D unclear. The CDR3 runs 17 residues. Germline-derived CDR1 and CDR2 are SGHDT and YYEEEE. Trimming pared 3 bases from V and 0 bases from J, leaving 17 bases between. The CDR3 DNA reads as TGTGCCAGCAGCTCTCCTCCAGGCAGGCCTAGCACAGATACGCAGTATTTT. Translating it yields CASSSPPGRPSTDTQYF.

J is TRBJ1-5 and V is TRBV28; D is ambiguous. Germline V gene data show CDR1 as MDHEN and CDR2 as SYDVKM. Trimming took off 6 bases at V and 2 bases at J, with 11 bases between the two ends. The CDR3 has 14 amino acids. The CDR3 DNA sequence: TGTGCCAGCAGGTACGGGGTCGGCAATCAGCCCCAGCATTTT. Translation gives CASRYGVGNQPQHF.